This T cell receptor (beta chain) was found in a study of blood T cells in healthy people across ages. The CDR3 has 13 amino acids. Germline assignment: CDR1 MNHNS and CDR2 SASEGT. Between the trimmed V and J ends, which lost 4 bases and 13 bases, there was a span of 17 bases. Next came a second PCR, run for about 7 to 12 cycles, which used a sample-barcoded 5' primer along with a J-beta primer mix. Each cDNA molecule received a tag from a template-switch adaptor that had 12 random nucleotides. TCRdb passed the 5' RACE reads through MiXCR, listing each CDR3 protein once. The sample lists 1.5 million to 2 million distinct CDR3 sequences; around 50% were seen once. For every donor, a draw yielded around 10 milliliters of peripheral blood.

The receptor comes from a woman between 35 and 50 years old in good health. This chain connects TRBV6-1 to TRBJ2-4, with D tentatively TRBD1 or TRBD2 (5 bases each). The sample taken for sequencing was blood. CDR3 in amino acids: CASSGGPYNEQYF. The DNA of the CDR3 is TGTGCCAGCAGTGGGGGACCCTACAATGAGCAGTACTTC.